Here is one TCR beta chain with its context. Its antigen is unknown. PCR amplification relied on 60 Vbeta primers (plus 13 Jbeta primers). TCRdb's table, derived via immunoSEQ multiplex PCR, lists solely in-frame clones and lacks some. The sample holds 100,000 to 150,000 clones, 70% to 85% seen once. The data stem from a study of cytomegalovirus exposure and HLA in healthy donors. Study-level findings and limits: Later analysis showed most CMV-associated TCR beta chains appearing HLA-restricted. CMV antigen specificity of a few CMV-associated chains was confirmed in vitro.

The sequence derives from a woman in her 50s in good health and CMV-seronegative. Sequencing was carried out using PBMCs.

The CDR3 DNA reads as TGTGCCAGCAGTCCCTTACTAGCGGGAGGGCATAATGAGCAGTTCTTC. Its translation: CASSPLLAGGHNEQFF. The rearrangement uses TRBV27 and TRBJ2-1; 13 nucleotides agree with TRBD2. With 5 bases clipped from V and 7 bases from J, the junction kept 8 bases outside the gene matches. Germline V gene lookup returns CDR1 MNHEY and CDR2 SMNVEV (reference sequence). CDR3 length: 16 residues.